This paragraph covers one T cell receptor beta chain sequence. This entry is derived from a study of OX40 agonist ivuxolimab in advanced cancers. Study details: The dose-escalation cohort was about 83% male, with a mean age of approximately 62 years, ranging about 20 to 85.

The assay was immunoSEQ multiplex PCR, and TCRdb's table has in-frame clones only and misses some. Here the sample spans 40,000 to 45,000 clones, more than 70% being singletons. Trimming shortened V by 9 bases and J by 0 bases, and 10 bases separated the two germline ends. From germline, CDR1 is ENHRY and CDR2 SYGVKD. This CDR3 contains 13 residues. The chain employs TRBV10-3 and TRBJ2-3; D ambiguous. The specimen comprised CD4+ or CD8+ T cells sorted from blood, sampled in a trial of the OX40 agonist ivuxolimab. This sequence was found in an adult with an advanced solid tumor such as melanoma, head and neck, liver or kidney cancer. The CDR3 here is CAIETESTDTQYF. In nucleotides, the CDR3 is TGTGCCATAGAAACGGAGAGCACAGATACGCAGTATTTT.